Following are 27 T cell receptor beta chains from one sample sequenced in a study of vaccination effects on CD4 cells after COVID-19. Culturing for around ten days preceded CD4+ T cell isolation. Either the BNT162b2 or mRNA-1273 vaccine was given to participants in two doses. No cognate antigen is known for these TCRs. Some clones are missing from TCRdb's copy, which holds only in-frame ones; the method was immunoSEQ multiplex PCR. Of 30,000 or so clones in the sample, 74% were seen once. This specimen consisted of CD4+ T cells from PBMCs cultured without peptide, obtained after COVID-19 vaccination. These receptors were collected from a human donor who received a COVID-19 vaccine.

The chain is built from TRBV6-5 and TRBJ2-1; TRBD1 matches at 9 bases. This CDR3 is built from 13 residues. Looked up from germline, CDR1 is MNHEY and CDR2 is SVGAGI. Trimming took 1 base from V and 14 from J; bases not matched to a gene: 6. The CDR3 DNA reads as TGTGCCAGCAGTTACTGGGACAGGGCGACTGAGTTCTTC. Amino acids: CASSYWDRATEFF.

Only a few counts were recorded for this clone. The rearrangement links TRBV6-6 to TRBJ1-6; D call uncertain. Trimming pared 5 bases from V and 6 bases from J, leaving 23 bases between. The CDR3 runs 18 residues. CDR1 and CDR2 from the germline V gene are MNHNY and SVGAGI (reference sequence). Here the CDR3 reads CASSRTSDRAVVNSPLHF. In DNA form, the CDR3 reads TGTGCCAGCAGTCGTACTTCAGACCGCGCGGTGGTTAATTCACCCCTCCACTTT.

A few counts support this clone. This chain links TRBV19 with TRBJ1-2; 8 positions agree with TRBD1. The V gene end was trimmed by 7 bases and the J gene end by 2 bases; junction bases not matched to a gene: 3. CDR1 and CDR2 from the germline V gene are LNHDA and SQIVND (reference sequence). The CDR3 extends over 13 amino acids. The CDR3 sequence is CASTTGDNYGYTF. The CDR3 DNA is TGTGCCAGTACGACAGGGGACAACTATGGCTACACCTTC.

The chain is built from TRBV6-5 and TRBJ2-1; 8 positions agree with TRBD2. The germline CDR1 and CDR2 sequences are MNHEY and SVGAGI. J lost 8 bases, V lost 6 bases, and 12 bases had no gene match. The length of the CDR3 is 15 residues. The CDR3 here is CASRPPGGPRDEQFF. The DNA of the CDR3 is TGTGCCAGCAGACCCCCGGGGGGGCCTCGTGATGAGCAGTTCTTC.

The chain carries TRBV24-1 and TRBJ2-3; D gene unclear. The germline V gene encodes CDR1 KGHDR and CDR2 SFDVKD. There are 13 residues in the CDR3. The germline V and J ends were trimmed by 4 bases and 8 bases, with 12 bases remaining between them. The CDR3 bases are TGTGCCACCAGTGACCCCCCGAAAACTACGCAGTATTTT. Amino acids: CATSDPPKTTQYF.

This sequence joins TRBV5-1 and TRBJ2-2; tentative D call: TRBD1 (5 bases). CDR1 and CDR2 (germline): SGHRS, YFSETQ. The CDR3 has 18 amino acids. V lost 0 bases, J lost 5 bases, and 20 bases lay in between. The CDR3 coding sequence is TGCGCCAGCAGCTTGGCCAGTGGCCGGACATTCATAACCGGGGAGCTGTTTTTT. Its translation is CASSLASGRTFITGELFF.

The chain uses TRBV5-1 and TRBJ1-6; D might be TRBD1 (5 bases). Germline V gene data show CDR1 as SGHRS and CDR2 as YFSETQ. CDR3 length: 16 residues. V was clipped by 4 bases and J by 9 bases, with 20 bases between them. CDR3 nucleotides: TGCGCCAGCAGCACCGACTCCGGGGCGCTGGGTTCACCCCTCCACTTT. It yields the protein CASSTDSGALGSPLHF.

This clone was found a few times. The genes are TRBV11-2 and TRBJ1-1, with unresolved D. Germline assignment: CDR1 SGHAT and CDR2 FQNNGV. The CDR3 runs to 14 residues. Trimming removed 4 bases from V and 4 bases from J, with 13 bases in between. CDR3 loop: CASSWAGRGTEAFF. The CDR3 nucleotides read TGTGCCAGCAGCTGGGCGGGTCGGGGCACTGAAGCTTTCTTT.

The chain is built from TRBV29-1 and TRBJ1-1, with 10 bases lining up with TRBD1. V trimming: 7 bases; J trimming: 3 bases; junction bases outside the gene matches: 14. CDR1 and CDR2 (germline): SQVTM, ANQGSEA. This CDR3 is 16 amino acids long. The chain's CDR3 is CSAGPGQGRVHTEAFF. CDR3 sequence (DNA): TGCAGCGCTGGGCCGGGACAGGGGCGAGTCCACACTGAAGCTTTCTTT.

This clone was observed once. V usage is TRBV6-5 and J usage is TRBJ1-2; a weak D match, TRBD1 (5 bases). V was clipped by 8 bases and J by 8 bases, with 18 bases between them. Germline CDR1 MNHEY, CDR2 SVGAGI. This CDR3 spans 13 amino acids. CDR3 protein: CASGQGTIHGYTF. The CDR3 coding sequence is TGTGCCAGCGGCCAGGGAACTATCCACGGCTACACCTTC.

The gene calls are TRBV3-1 (or the pseudogene TRBV3-2) and TRBJ2-7; TRBD1 agrees at 7 bases. CDR3 length: 15 amino acids. Germline V gives CDR1 LGHDT, CDR2 YNNKEL (reference sequence). V lost 1 base and J lost 5; bases outside the gene matches: 8. The CDR3 is CASSQGETGINEQYF. CDR3 coding DNA: TGTGCCAGCAGCCAAGGAGAGACAGGGATCAACGAGCAGTACTTC.

The CDR3 region is CASSQAVGGVNYGYTF. The DNA of the CDR3 is TGTGCCAGCAGCCAAGCTGTGGGGGGCGTTAACTATGGCTACACCTTC. This chain uses TRBV4-2 with TRBJ1-2; D is possibly TRBD1 (6 bases). The V and J ends lost 1 base and 1 base respectively, with 13 bases between them. The CDR3 runs to 16 residues. Germline CDR1 LGHNA, CDR2 YNFKEQ.

This chain uses TRBV30 with TRBJ1-2; D is unclear. Deletions cut 2 bases from V and 0 bases from J, with 13 bases between. The CDR3 is 15 amino acids. Germline V gene lookup returns CDR1 GTSNPN and CDR2 SVGIG (reference sequence). The CDR3 DNA is TGTGCCTGGAGTAATGCAGAACCCACTAACTATGGCTACACCTTC. The encoded protein is CAWSNAEPTNYGYTF.

V is TRBV19 and J is TRBJ2-1; 7 bases are a match to TRBD1. The germline CDR1 and CDR2 sequences are LNHDA and SQIVND (reference sequence). V trimming: 5 bases; J trimming: 6 bases; junction bases outside the gene matches: 4. The CDR3 consists of 13 residues. CDR3 protein: CASSHTGANEQFF. CDR3 sequence (DNA): TGTGCCAGTAGTCACACAGGGGCCAATGAGCAGTTCTTC.

The chain joins TRBV28 to TRBJ2-7; 9 nucleotides agree with TRBD1. Germline V CDR1 and CDR2: MDHEN, SYDVKM. J was trimmed by 0 bases and V by 5 bases; bases with no gene match: 17. This CDR3 has 19 amino acids. CDR3 DNA sequence: TGTGCCAGCAGTCCCCCCGGGGGGACAGGGTTTAAGGCCTCCTACGAGCAGTACTTC. Its protein is CASSPPGGTGFKASYEQYF.

This chain links TRBV27 with TRBJ2-6, with 7 bases lining up with TRBD2. Germline CDR1 is MNHEY and CDR2 is SMNVEV (reference sequence). This CDR3 contains 15 residues. V was pared by 6 bases and J by 4 bases, with 6 bases of the junction left unmatched. The CDR3 DNA sequence: TGTGCCAGCAGACCCGGGGGGTCCGGGGCCAACGTCCTGACTTTC. Protein sequence: CASRPGGSGANVLTF. The full variable domain, its missing parts supplied by reference TRBV27 and TRBJ2-6, is EAQVTQNPRYLITVTGKKLTVTCSQNMNHEYMSWYRQDPGLGLRQIYYSMNVEVTDKGDVPEGYKVSRKEKRNFPLILESPSPNQTSLYFCASRPGGSGANVLTFGAGSRLTVL.

The chain couples TRBV6-6 to TRBJ1-1; TRBD1 aligns across 7 bases. The CDR3 is made up of 14 amino acids. Germline assignment: CDR1 MNHNY and CDR2 SVGAGI (reference sequence). V was pared by 6 bases and J by 4 bases, with 8 bases of the junction left unmatched. The CDR3: CASRFQQGTTEAFF. The CDR3 nucleotides are TGTGCCAGCAGGTTCCAACAGGGGACCACTGAAGCTTTCTTT.

The rearrangement links TRBV25-1 to TRBJ2-3; 9 bases line up with TRBD2. CDR1 is MGHDK, CDR2 SYGVNS, per germline. J gave up 3 bases and V 5 bases, and 3 bases lay outside the gene matches. This CDR3 has 14 amino acids. CDR3: CASSLAGETDTQYF. CDR3 nucleotides: TGTGCCAGCAGTTTAGCGGGAGAGACAGATACGCAGTATTTT.

This rearrangement joins TRBV3-1 (or the pseudogene TRBV3-2) to TRBJ1-2; 12 bases are shared with TRBD1. The V and J ends lost 3 bases and 4 bases, in that order; junction bases with no gene match: 6. The CDR3 extends over 16 amino acids. Germline values: CDR1 LGHDT, CDR2 YNNKEL (reference sequence). CDR3 sequence reads: CASSQGTGGASYGYTF. Written as DNA, the CDR3 is TGTGCCAGCAGCCAGGGGACAGGGGGCGCAAGCTATGGCTACACCTTC.

This chain links TRBV2 with TRBJ2-6; D gene uncertain. The CDR3 is 12 residues long. Trimming took off 3 bases at V and 7 bases at J, with 4 bases between the two ends. The germline CDR1 and CDR2 sequences are SNHLY and FYNNEI. In nucleotides, the CDR3 is TGTGCCAGCAGTGATGTAGCCAACGTCCTGACTTTC. This codes for CASSDVANVLTF.

The CDR3 DNA is TGTGCCAGCAGCCCCCGAATCAGGGGTAAAGAGACCCAGTACTTC. Translating gives CASSPRIRGKETQYF. The gene calls are TRBV11-2 and TRBJ2-5; D is perhaps TRBD1 (6 bases). This CDR3 has 15 residues. The germline V and J ends were trimmed by 5 bases and 3 bases, with 16 bases remaining between them. Germline lookup yields CDR1 SGHAT and CDR2 FQNNGV.

V usage is TRBV5-1 and J usage is TRBJ2-6; 7 positions match TRBD1. V was clipped by 5 bases and J by 1 base; unmatched bases: 6. Germline CDR1 is SGHRS and CDR2 is YFSETQ. The CDR3 is 16 amino acids. CDR3 DNA sequence: TGCGCCAGCAGTAGAGGGGGCCTTTCTGGGGCCAACGTCCTGACTTTC. Translating it yields CASSRGGLSGANVLTF.

The CDR3 nucleotides are TGTGCCTGGAGTGTCGAGGGATATAGCAATCAGCCCCAGCATTTT. Translating gives CAWSVEGYSNQPQHF. The chain employs TRBV30 and TRBJ1-5; D gene unclear. Trimming cost V 0 bases and J 0 bases, with 9 bases left between them. This CDR3 contains 15 residues. The germline CDR1 and CDR2 sequences are GTSNPN and SVGIG (reference sequence).

This clone was picked up one time. This chain joins TRBV7-8 and TRBJ2-7; D perhaps matches TRBD1 (6 bases). Trimming cost V 0 bases and J 0 bases, with 6 bases left between them. The CDR3 consists of 14 residues. Germline V lookup: CDR1 SGHVS, CDR2 FQNEAQ. The CDR3 coding sequence is TGTGCCAGCAGCTTAGCAGGGGGCTCCTACGAGCAGTACTTC. This codes for CASSLAGGSYEQYF.

This sequence joins TRBV19 and TRBJ2-2, with a possible D match to TRBD1 (5 bases). This CDR3 spans 14 amino acids. Germline V gene sequence: CDR1 LNHDA, CDR2 SQIVND (reference sequence). V lost 5 bases, J lost 4 bases, and 11 bases lay in between. The chain's CDR3 is CASSRTPSTGELFF. The CDR3 DNA reads TGTGCCAGTAGTCGGACACCCTCCACCGGGGAGCTGTTTTTT. The full variable domain, rest sourced from reference TRBV19 and TRBJ2-2, is DGGITQSPKYLFRKEGQNVTLSCEQNLNHDAMYWYRQDPGQGLRLIYYSQIVNDFQKGDIAEGYSVSREKKESFPLTVTSAQKNPTAFYLCASSRTPSTGELFFGEGSRLTVL.

V and J are TRBV5-1 and TRBJ2-5, with TRBD2 as a possible D gene (6 bases). The CDR3 covers 14 residues. Looked up from germline, CDR1 is SGHRS and CDR2 is YFSETQ. Trimming left V 1 base short and J 1 base short, with 8 bases between. The CDR3 is CASSLSGGQETQYF. CDR3 nucleotides: TGCGCCAGCAGCTTGTCCGGGGGCCAAGAGACCCAGTACTTC.

The CDR3 coding sequence is TGTGCCAGCCGGGACACCCGGAACACTGAAGCTTTCTTT. It encodes CASRDTRNTEAFF. V and J are TRBV28 and TRBJ1-1; D is possibly TRBD1 (6 bases). This CDR3 comprises 13 residues. The V end was cut by 8 bases, the J end by 1 base, with 11 bases between. Germline CDR1 and CDR2: MDHEN and SYDVKM.